The entry below describes one T cell receptor (beta chain). This CDR3 has 13 residues. The ends lost 4 bases at V and 6 bases at J; junction bases unmatched: 7. CDR1 is SQVTM and CDR2 is ANQGSEA in the germline V gene. The sample belongs to a study of cytomegalovirus exposure and HLA in healthy donors. Profiled with immunoSEQ multiplex PCR; TCRdb holds only in-frame clones, not every one. The sample has around 150,000 clones, over 80% seen once. Sequencing used PBMCs. The TCR was taken from a young man in good health and CMV-seropositive. The chain joins TRBV29-1 to TRBJ2-3, with 7 bases that match TRBD1. The CDR3 DNA follows: TGCAGCGTTGTCCGAGGGGGCCACGATACGCAGTATTTT. Translating gives CSVVRGGHDTQYF.